Listed here are 18 T cell receptor beta chains from one sample, sequenced in a study of beta chain features in type 1 diabetes. Findings of the study overall: Moderate yet significant TCRB CDR3 shortening was seen in Type 1 diabetes patients in all four CD4+ subsets.

These receptors have no identified antigens. cDNA synthesis used the whole RNA isolate, giving expressed TCRB sequences. Profiling relied on immunoSEQ multiplex PCR, and the TCRdb table lists in-frame clones only, not all of them. The sample includes 130,000 or so clones, roughly 10% seen only once; the top ten take 0.75%. The sample was central memory CD4+ T cells from blood. The receptors were sampled from a man under 40 with type 1 diabetes.

V is TRBV14 and J is TRBJ2-7; the D gene is possibly TRBD2 (6 bases). V lost 3 bases and J 2 bases, leaving 20 bases between the germline ends. CDR3 length: 17 amino acids. CDR1 SGHDN and CDR2 FVKESK come from the germline V gene. The DNA of the CDR3 is TGTGCCAGCAGCCACCACGGACGGGGGAACCTGGCCTACGAGCAGTACTTC. This sequence encodes CASSHHGRGNLAYEQYF.

This clone has a handful of counts. CDR3 coding DNA: TGTGCCAGCAGCTTGGAACAGGGTCGAGCTTCACCCCTCCACTTT. Translation: CASSLEQGRASPLHF. This chain uses TRBV5-6 with TRBJ1-6; D possibly corresponds to TRBD1 (6 bases). The V and J ends lost 0 bases and 9 bases respectively, with 13 bases between them. CDR1 is SGHDT, CDR2 YYEEEE, per germline. CDR3 length: 15 residues.

This clone has ten or more counts. The chain uses TRBV5-1 and TRBJ2-1; 7 bases line up with TRBD1. The V segment lost 6 bases and the J segment 1 base; nucleotides outside the gene matches: 7. There are 15 residues in the CDR3. Germline V gene sequence: CDR1 SGHRS, CDR2 YFSETQ. The CDR3 loop reads CASIEGAGSYNEQFF. The CDR3 coding sequence is TGCGCCAGCATAGAGGGGGCAGGTTCCTACAATGAGCAGTTCTTC.

This chain connects TRBV2 to TRBJ1-6; D not resolved. Germline V gene sequence: CDR1 SNHLY, CDR2 FYNNEI. The CDR3 has 15 residues. V was clipped by 8 bases and J by 4 bases, with 15 bases between them. The CDR3 DNA reads TGTGCCAGCCACGGAGAGCCGGTGTATAATTCACCCCTCCACTTT. Its protein product is CASHGEPVYNSPLHF.

The chain uses TRBV18 and TRBJ2-1, with D possibly matching TRBD2 (6 bases). Germline V gene data show CDR1 as KGHSH and CDR2 as LQKENI. The length of the CDR3 is 13 residues. V was shortened by 5 bases and J by 7 bases, with 12 bases between the two germline ends. CDR3 sequence: CASSTTAGNEQFF. CDR3 bases: TGTGCCAGCTCAACCACGGCGGGGAATGAGCAGTTCTTC.

This clone was recorded a few times. The CDR3 spells CASSFDRGAYEQYF. CDR3 coding DNA: TGTGCCAGCAGCTTCGACAGGGGGGCCTACGAGCAGTACTTC. The chain recombines TRBV2 with TRBJ2-7, with 9 bases lining up with TRBD1. The CDR3 totals 14 residues. Germline V gene lookup returns CDR1 SNHLY and CDR2 FYNNEI. V lost 6 bases and J lost 2; bases outside the gene matches: 5.

This chain links TRBV15 with TRBJ1-6, with 11 bases lining up with TRBD1. Trimming cost V 6 bases and J 10 bases; bases outside gene matches: 5. The CDR3 has 14 residues. Germline loops: CDR1 LNHNV, CDR2 YYDKDF (reference sequence). The CDR3 region is CATRGTGGPSPLHF. The CDR3 DNA reads TGTGCCACCAGAGGGACAGGGGGGCCATCACCCCTCCACTTT.

This clone was observed a few times. The genes are TRBV9 and TRBJ2-3, with 9 nucleotides matching TRBD1. The germline V gene encodes CDR1 SGDLS and CDR2 YYNGEE. CDR3 length: 15 residues. Germline trimming cut 2 bases from V and 3 bases from J; bases unmatched to any gene: 4. The CDR3 DNA reads TGTGCCAGCAGCGTCGACAGGGGGTATACAGATACGCAGTATTTT. Translated: CASSVDRGYTDTQYF.

V is TRBV7-2 and J is TRBJ2-6; 8 bases are a match to TRBD2. Germline assignment: CDR1 SGHTA and CDR2 FQGNSA. J lost 3 bases, V lost 5 bases, and 0 bases had no gene match. The CDR3 spans 14 residues. In DNA, the CDR3 is TGTGCCAGCAGCCGGGGGGGTGGGGCCAACGTCCTGACTTTC. Protein: CASSRGGGANVLTF.

This clone was detected only a few times. V and J are TRBV7-9 and TRBJ2-3; 12 bases fit TRBD2. The CDR3 contains 16 residues. Trimming took 5 bases from V and 3 from J; bases not matched to a gene: 6. Germline lookup yields CDR1 SEHNR and CDR2 FQNEAQ (reference sequence). The CDR3 DNA reads as TGTGCCAGCAGCATGAGACTAGCGGGGGCGACAGATACGCAGTATTTT. Protein sequence: CASSMRLAGATDTQYF.

This clone has just a few counts. The J gene is TRBJ1-1, the V gene TRBV7-9, with 10 bases aligning to TRBD1. The CDR3 contains 16 residues. Germline assignment: CDR1 SEHNR and CDR2 FQNEAQ (reference sequence). With V trimmed by 0 bases and J by 7 bases, 8 bases remained unmatched. CDR3 bases: TGTGCCAGCAGCTTAGCATGGGGACAGGGGCTGGATGAAGCTTTCTTT. It specifies CASSLAWGQGLDEAFF.

CDR3 residues: CASSQSVSGASTDTQYF. The CDR3 region has the DNA TGTGCCAGCAGCCAGAGCGTTAGCGGGGCGAGCACAGATACGCAGTATTTT. This chain links TRBV11-2 with TRBJ2-3; 8 bases are a match to TRBD2. The CDR3 runs to 17 residues. V lost 5 bases to trimming and J lost 0 bases; unmatched junction nucleotides: 10. Germline V lookup: CDR1 SGHAT, CDR2 FQNNGV.

This clone appeared a few times. The gene calls are TRBV15 and TRBJ1-1; 9 nucleotides align to TRBD1. V shed 0 bases, J shed 6 bases, and the junction held 11 bases outside the gene matches. Germline CDR1 reads LNHNV; CDR2 reads YYDKDF (reference sequence). There are 17 residues in the CDR3. CDR3 coding DNA: TGTGCCACCAGCAGAGATTTCTTGGACAGGGGCGACGCTGAAGCTTTCTTT. Its translation is CATSRDFLDRGDAEAFF.

This clone was detected only a few times. This rearrangement joins TRBV27 to TRBJ1-2; 8 bases map to TRBD1. The CDR3 covers 13 residues. The V gene end was trimmed by 5 bases and the J gene end by 9 bases; junction bases not matched to a gene: 8. Per germline, CDR1 MNHEY and CDR2 SMNVEV (reference sequence). CDR3 sequence (DNA): TGTGCCAGCAGTCCCCTGGACAGGGCGAGCTACACCTTC. Its protein is CASSPLDRASYTF.

CDR3 sequence: CARPLLDSAYEQYF. Written as DNA, the CDR3 is TGTGCCAGGCCTCTACTTGACAGCGCCTACGAGCAGTACTTC. The chain combines TRBV14 with TRBJ2-7, with TRBD1 as a possible D gene (5 bases). Trimming left V 9 bases short and J 2 bases short, with 17 bases between. There are 14 residues in the CDR3. CDR1 and CDR2 from the germline V gene are SGHDN and FVKESK. Full variable domain (rest looked up from reference TRBV14 and TRBJ2-7): EAGVTQFPSHSVIEKGQTVTLRCDPISGHDNLYWYRRVMGKEIKFLLHFVKESKQDESGMPNNRFLAERTGGTYSTLKVQPAELEDSGVYFCARPLLDSAYEQYFGPGTRLTVT.

This clone occurred once. The sample contains more than one DNA sequence encoding this CDR3. The CDR3 DNA reads TGCGCCAGCAGCTGGGGACTAGCGGGGGATTACAATGAGCAGTTCTTC. Protein sequence: CASSWGLAGDYNEQFF. This rearrangement joins TRBV5-1 to TRBJ2-1, with 14 bases fitting TRBD2. CDR3 length: 16 residues. V lost 3 bases, J lost 4 bases, and 3 bases stayed unmatched. In germline, CDR1 is SGHRS, CDR2 YFSETQ.

This sequence joins TRBV5-6 and TRBJ1-1; 7 bases are a match to TRBD1. After removal of 4 bases from V and 1 base from J, the junction contained 7 bases not matched to a gene. Looked up from germline, CDR1 is SGHDT and CDR2 is YYEEEE. The CDR3 consists of 15 residues. CDR3 DNA sequence: TGTGCCAGCAGCCCTGAGACAGGGACGAACACTGAAGCTTTCTTT. As protein: CASSPETGTNTEAFF.

The chain joins TRBV4-3 to TRBJ2-5, with a weak D call TRBD2 (7 bases). V was shortened by 4 bases and J by 4 bases, with 25 bases between the two germline ends. Germline V gives CDR1 LGHNA, CDR2 YSLEER. This CDR3 has 18 amino acids. This CDR3 reads CASSRALSGRGNVETQYF. The CDR3 region has the DNA TGCGCCAGCAGCCGAGCTCTCTCGGGGAGGGGGAACGTAGAGACCCAGTACTTC.